The 5 T cell receptor beta chains given below trace back to one sample, sequenced in a study of T cell clonality in common variable immunodeficiency. TCRdb's table, derived via immunoSEQ multiplex PCR, lists solely in-frame clones and lacks some. This set yields some 34,000 clones and no singletons; the top ten hold 6.5% to 8%. These receptors have no identified antigens. Study-wide results and caveats: Reportedly, TCR beta sequences from common variable immunodeficiency showed fewer deletions and N-nucleotide insertions.

The sample was peripheral blood mononuclear cells. These receptor sequences come from a human donor with common variable immunodeficiency.

This clone was observed at least ten times. The read finishes 3 residues shy of the CDR3 end, and the germline J gene is used to complete it. The chain employs TRBV27 and TRBJ2-7, with 9 bases matching TRBD1. Unmatched junction bases numbered 7, after V lost 11 bases and J lost 5 bases. CDR3 length: 12 amino acids. The germline V gene encodes CDR1 MNHEY and CDR2 SMNVEV (reference sequence). The CDR3 protein is CAGTGGLNEQYF. Incomplete CDR3 DNA: TGTGCCGGCACAGGGGGCCTAAACGAG.

This clone is termed medium-sized. The read finishes 3 residues shy of the CDR3 end, and the germline J gene is used to complete it. V gene TRBV9 combines with J gene TRBJ1-3, with D hard to call. CDR1 and CDR2 from the germline V gene are SGDLS and YYNGEE. The CDR3 is made up of 15 amino acids. Trimming took off 0 bases at V and 2 bases at J, with 9 bases between the two ends. The CDR3 is CASSVEGSPGNTIYF. The CDR3 DNA, read in part, is TGTGCCAGCAGCGTAGAAGGTTCTCCTGGAAACACC.

This clone has a handful of counts. The read falls 3 residues short of the CDR3 end, and the missing part is taken from the germline J gene. The gene calls are TRBV7-9 and TRBJ2-3; 9 positions agree with TRBD1. With 5 bases clipped from V and 0 bases from J, the junction kept 3 bases outside the gene matches. Germline V CDR1 and CDR2: SEHNR, FQNEAQ (reference sequence). The CDR3 covers 15 residues. The DNA read from the CDR3 is TGTGCCAGCAGCCCAGGGACAGGGAGCACAGATACG. This translates into CASSPGTGSTDT. The whole CDR3 is CASSPGTGSTDTQYF. The variable domain in full, completed from reference TRBV7-9 and TRBJ2-3, reads DTGVSQNPRHKITKRGQNVTFRCDPISEHNRLYWYRQTLGQGPEFLTYFQNEAQLEKSRLLSDRFSAERPKGSFSTLEIQRTEQGDSAMYLCASSPGTGSTDTQYFGPGTRLTVL.

As for this clone: The missing CDR3 end, 3 residues past where the read stops, is filled in from the germline J gene. V is TRBV20-1 and J is TRBJ1-1; 8 nucleotides match TRBD1. Losses at the gene ends were 1 base for V and 7 bases for J; bases not matched to a gene: 17. The CDR3 spans 17 residues. CDR1 is DFQATT and CDR2 is SNEGSKA in the germline V gene (reference sequence). The DNA read from the CDR3 is TGCAGTGCTAGAGCCCAGGGGGCCTTGCGCCGGGGGAATGAA. Amino acids: CSARAQGALRRGNE. The entire CDR3 is CSARAQGALRRGNEAFF.

This clone was detected many times. The CDR3 is cut off 3 residues early in the read; its end comes from the germline J gene. The chain uses TRBV20-1 and TRBJ2-7, with 8 bases matching TRBD1. This CDR3 comprises 13 residues. Germline CDR1 and CDR2: DFQATT and SNEGSKA (reference sequence). After removal of 6 bases from V and 2 bases from J, the junction contained 6 bases not matched to a gene. Incomplete CDR3 DNA: TGCAGTGCCGCAGGGGGCCCCCCCTACGAG. This encodes CSAAGGPPYE. The CDR3 in full is CSAAGGPPYEQYF.